This TCR beta chain was documented in a study of T cell clonality in common variable immunodeficiency. Study observations and caveats: CVID subjects had higher TCRbeta clonality than healthy controls, most marked in about a third. In common variable immunodeficiency, TCR beta chains reportedly carried fewer deletions and N-nucleotide insertions. Shared TCRbeta clones were fewer between CVID subjects than controls.

This clone was observed many times. Its target is not known. The CDR3 extends 3 residues past the end of the read, so its final part is completed from the germline J gene. CVID and control samples used equivalent genomic DNA input. Produced via immunoSEQ multiplex PCR; TCRdb's table is partial and in-frame only. The sample contains about 42,000 clones, none of them singletons. Looked up from germline, CDR1 is SGHRS and CDR2 is YFSETQ. The CDR3 is made up of 15 amino acids. V shed 0 bases, J shed 4 bases, and the junction held 6 bases outside the gene matches. The TCR sequence derives from a person between 18 and 69 years old in good health. This sequence joins TRBV5-1 and TRBJ2-5, with 7 nucleotides matching TRBD1. Source material: peripheral blood mononuclear cells. The part of the CDR3 DNA that was read is TGCGCCAGCAGCTTGGAACAGGGGAGAGGAGAGACC. Protein product: CASSLEQGRGET. The whole CDR3 protein reads CASSLEQGRGETQYF.